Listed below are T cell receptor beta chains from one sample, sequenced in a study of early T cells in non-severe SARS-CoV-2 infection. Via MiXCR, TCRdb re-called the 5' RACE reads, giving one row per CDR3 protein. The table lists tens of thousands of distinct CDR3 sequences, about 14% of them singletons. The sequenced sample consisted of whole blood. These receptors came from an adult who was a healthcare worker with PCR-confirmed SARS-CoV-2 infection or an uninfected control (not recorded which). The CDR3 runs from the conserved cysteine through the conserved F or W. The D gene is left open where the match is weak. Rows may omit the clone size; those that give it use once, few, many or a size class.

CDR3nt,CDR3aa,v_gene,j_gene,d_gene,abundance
TGTGCCAGTAGTAGCGGCTACACTGAAGCTTTCTTT,CASSSGYTEAFF,TRBV19,TRBJ1-1,.,few
TGTGCCAGCAGTGAAGTGACAGGGATACACAATGAGCAGTTCTTC,CASSEVTGIHNEQFF,TRBV6-1,TRBJ2-1,TRBD1,.
TGTGCCAGCAGCTTTACGGGGGTGTCCACAGATACGCAGTATTTT,CASSFTGVSTDTQYF,TRBV11-1,TRBJ2-3,.,few
TGTGCCAGCAGTACCGACGGGGGCTACGAGCAGTACTTC,CASSTDGGYEQYF,TRBV6-2/TRBV6-3,TRBJ2-7,.,few
TGTGCCAGCAGCTCCCGGAGACTAGCGGCCCCTGGGGAGCAGTACTTC,CASSSRRLAAPGEQYF,TRBV7-9,TRBJ2-7,TRBD2,.
TGTGCCAGCACCCAGGATAGGGGAGGCAATTCACCCCTCCACTTT,CASTQDRGGNSPLHF,TRBV2,TRBJ1-6,.,many
TGTGCCAGCAGCCGATTTACAGGGGGCAGGAATGAGCAGTTCTTC,CASSRFTGGRNEQFF,TRBV27,TRBJ2-1,TRBD1,many
TGCGCCAGCAGTGATTTACTAGCGGGAGGCGGCAATGAGCAGTTCTTC,CASSDLLAGGGNEQFF,TRBV10-2,TRBJ2-1,TRBD2,many
TGCGCCAGCAGCTTGGATGGGGGTCGCAATCAGCCCCAGCATTTT,CASSLDGGRNQPQHF,TRBV5-1,TRBJ1-5,.,.
TGTGCCAGCAGCACCACCGACTGGATCTCCTACGAGCAGTACTTC,CASSTTDWISYEQYF,TRBV7-8,TRBJ2-7,.,.
TGTGCCAGCAGCTTAAACTTGTTGGAGACCCAGTACTTC,CASSLNLLETQYF,TRBV11-2,TRBJ2-5,.,.
TGTGCCAGCAGCCTTCAGGGGGCAGGCGAGCAGTACTTC,CASSLQGAGEQYF,TRBV12-3/TRBV12-4,TRBJ2-7,TRBD1,few
TGCGCCAGCAGCCCGGACAGGGTCTCCTACAATGAGCAGTTCTTC,CASSPDRVSYNEQFF,TRBV5-1,TRBJ2-1,TRBD1,many
TGTGCCAGCAGCTTCAACTACAATGAGCAGTTCTTC,CASSFNYNEQFF,TRBV7-2,TRBJ2-1,.,few
TGTGCCAGTGGACAGGGGATTACCTACGAGCAGTACTTC,CASGQGITYEQYF,TRBV19,TRBJ2-7,TRBD1,.
TGTGCCAGCAGTTTATGGGGCCCCTACGAGCAGTACTTC,CASSLWGPYEQYF,TRBV12-3/TRBV12-4,TRBJ2-7,.,.
TGTGCCAGCTCACCAGAGTATGAGCAGTTCTTC,CASSPEYEQFF,TRBV18,TRBJ2-1,.,.
TGTGCCTGGAGTGCCGGGACAGCTGTAAGGCCCCAGCATTTT,CAWSAGTAVRPQHF,TRBV30,TRBJ1-5,TRBD1,many
TGCAGCCTGAGCCGGACAGGGGGCCGAGAAAAACTGTTTTTT,CSLSRTGGREKLFF,TRBV20-1,TRBJ1-4,TRBD1,few
TGTGCCAGCAGCCGGTCCCGGGACTTTACCGAACTGTTTTTT,CASSRSRDFTELFF,TRBV7-8,TRBJ1-4,.,.
TGTGCCAGCAGTTACACAGGGGATTATACGCAGTATTTT,CASSYTGDYTQYF,TRBV6-6,TRBJ2-3,TRBD1,.
TGCAGTGCCACGTCGACCAAAAACATTCAGTACTTC,CSATSTKNIQYF,TRBV20-1,TRBJ2-4,.,few
TGTGCCAGCAGTCCCCTCAGTGAGCAGTTCTTC,CASSPLSEQFF,TRBV12-3/TRBV12-4,TRBJ2-1,.,few
TGTGCCAGTAGTTGGGGTTTCTCGTCCTACGAGCAGTACTTC,CASSWGFSSYEQYF,TRBV19,TRBJ2-7,.,few
TGTGCCAGCAGAAGACAGGGGATTAATCAGCCCCAGCATTTT,CASRRQGINQPQHF,TRBV2,TRBJ1-5,TRBD1,few
TGCAGCGTTGAAGACAGAAACTATGGCTACACCTTC,CSVEDRNYGYTF,TRBV29-1,TRBJ1-2,.,few
TGTGCCAGCAGCGTAAGCAACTATGGCTACACCTTC,CASSVSNYGYTF,TRBV9,TRBJ1-2,.,few
TGTGCCAGCACCCCGGGACAAACACGTCTTACGCAGTATTTT,CASTPGQTRLTQYF,TRBV12-3/TRBV12-4,TRBJ2-3,.,many
TGTGCCAGCGCCGTAGGGTCAGATACGCAGTATTTT,CASAVGSDTQYF,TRBV28,TRBJ2-3,.,many
TGTGCCAGTAAACTTCGTGGCAGTTATAACTATGGCTACACCTTC,CASKLRGSYNYGYTF,TRBV19,TRBJ1-2,.,many
TGTGCCGGCAGTCCGGGACTAGCATATAATGAGCAGTTCTTC,CAGSPGLAYNEQFF,TRBV12-3/TRBV12-4,TRBJ2-1,TRBD2,.
TGTGCCAGCAGTCGGGGCGAGGGCTACGAGCAGTACTTC,CASSRGEGYEQYF,TRBV27,TRBJ2-7,.,.